This TCR beta chain was documented in a study of identical twins. Per germline, CDR1 LGHDT and CDR2 YNNKEL (reference sequence). CDR3 size: 16 residues. Trimming took 1 base from V and 3 from J; bases not matched to a gene: 5. The cDNA had a unique molecular identifier and a template-switch universal primer site. MiXCR was run by TCRdb on the 5' RACE reads, yielding one entry per CDR3 protein. Here the sample spans a few hundred thousand distinct CDR3 sequences, approximately 8.6% being singletons. In addition, the sample was reused for a study of yellow fever vaccine responses in identical twins.

The rearrangement uses TRBV3-1 and TRBJ2-3; 9 bases agree with TRBD1. Sequenced input: CD8+ T cells sorted from blood. This receptor was taken from a woman between 18 and 30 years old in good health. CDR3 bases: TGTGCCAGCAGCCAAGGCGTCGGACAGGGGACAGATACGCAGTATTTT. It specifies CASSQGVGQGTDTQYF.